Below are 25 T cell receptor beta chains sequenced from a single sample in a study of blood T cell repertoires in COVID-19. Profiling relied on immunoSEQ multiplex PCR, and the TCRdb table lists in-frame clones only, not all of them. The sample contains about 240,000 clones, roughly 86% of which appear only once. Sequences were obtained from peripheral blood. These receptors originate from a man aged 80 or over with acute or convalescent COVID-19.

V usage is TRBV7-9 and J usage is TRBJ1-3, with TRBD1 matching over 7 bases. The V segment lost 5 bases and the J segment 0 bases; nucleotides outside the gene matches: 4. CDR1 is SEHNR, CDR2 FQNEAQ, per germline (reference sequence). The CDR3 has 15 amino acids. CDR3 nucleotide sequence: TGTGCCAGCAGCCTGGGACAGCACTCTGGAAACACCATATATTTT. This encodes CASSLGQHSGNTIYF.

The J gene is TRBJ1-5, the V gene TRBV28; 8 nucleotides align to TRBD1. CDR1 and CDR2 from the germline V gene are MDHEN and SYDVKM. V shed 3 bases and J 1 base; nucleotides not matched to a gene: 8. This CDR3 comprises 17 residues. CDR3 in amino acids: CASSLLAGGGSNQPQHF. The DNA of the CDR3 is TGTGCCAGCAGTTTGTTGGCAGGGGGCGGCAGCAATCAGCCCCAGCATTTT. Using reference TRBV28 and TRBJ1-5 for the parts outside the CDR3, the full variable domain is DVKVTQSSRYLVKRTGEKVFLECVQDMDHENMFWYRQDPGLGLRLIYFSYDVKMKEKGDIPEGYSVSREKKERFSLILESASTNQTSMYLCASSLLAGGGSNQPQHFGDGTRLSIL.

The J gene is TRBJ1-1, the V gene TRBV7-2, with no clear D. V lost 2 bases and J lost 1, with 8 bases in between. CDR1 is SGHTA, CDR2 FQGNSA, per germline. This CDR3 region has 14 residues. Here the CDR3 reads CASSLLTQNTEAFF. CDR3 in DNA: TGTGCCAGCAGCTTACTCACACAGAACACTGAAGCTTTCTTT.

The chain employs TRBV5-1 and TRBJ2-5, with TRBD2 identical over 8 bases. V was clipped by 4 bases and J by 4 bases; unmatched bases: 3. Per germline, CDR1 SGHRS and CDR2 YFSETQ. This CDR3 spans 13 amino acids. The CDR3 bases are TGCGCCAGCAGCGCGGGGGGCGGAGAGACCCAGTACTTC. Protein sequence: CASSAGGGETQYF. The complete variable domain, with remaining parts taken from reference TRBV5-1 and TRBJ2-5, reads KAGVTQTPRYLIKTRGQQVTLSCSPISGHRSVSWYQQTPGQGLQFLFEYFSETQRNKGNFPGRFSGRQFSNSRSEMNVSTLELGDSALYLCASSAGGGETQYFGPGTRLLVL.

This rearrangement joins TRBV5-1 to TRBJ2-1; 16 nucleotides match TRBD2. Germline CDR1 is SGHRS and CDR2 is YFSETQ. The CDR3 covers 17 residues. V shed 4 bases and J 8 bases; nucleotides not matched to a gene: 9. The CDR3 DNA reads TGCGCCAGCAGCGCCGGGACTAGCGGGAGGGCCAGCGATGAGCAGTTCTTC. This sequence encodes CASSAGTSGRASDEQFF.

The rearrangement joins TRBV27 to TRBJ2-1, with 10 bases matching TRBD2. The V segment lost 7 bases and the J segment 6 bases; nucleotides outside the gene matches: 9. The CDR3 loop spans 15 amino acids. Per the germline V gene, CDR1 is MNHEY and CDR2 is SMNVEV (reference sequence). Here the CDR3 DNA reads TGTGCCAGCACCTACAGCGGGAGGGCCATCAATGAGCAGTTCTTC. Amino acid sequence: CASTYSGRAINEQFF.

This clone has only one observation. V and J are TRBV7-2 and TRBJ1-4; weak D call: TRBD1 (5 bases). CDR1 SGHTA and CDR2 FQGNSA come from the germline V gene. Between the trimmed V and J ends, which lost 7 bases and 2 bases, there was a span of 8 bases. The CDR3 covers 13 residues. The CDR3 DNA follows: TGTGCCAGCACCCGGGGGACTAATGAAAAACTGTTTTTT. This encodes CASTRGTNEKLFF.

V is TRBV9 and J is TRBJ2-1, with D uncertain. The CDR3 contains 13 residues. From germline, CDR1 is SGDLS and CDR2 YYNGEE. The V end was cut by 1 base, the J end by 9 bases, with 11 bases between. The CDR3 nucleotides are TGTGCCAGCAGCGTATCTACCACGGGTGAGCAGTTCTTC. It translates to CASSVSTTGEQFF.

Ten or more counts support this clone. The chain is built from TRBV23-1 and TRBJ1-5, with TRBD1 as a possible D gene (5 bases). TRBV23-1 is recorded as an ORF, its role being uncertain. The CDR3 runs 17 residues. V gave up 6 bases and J gave up 2 bases, with 20 bases separating them. The chain's CDR3 is CASSPVRVLRGNQPQHF. As DNA, the CDR3 is TGCGCCAGCAGCCCAGTCAGGGTACTTCGGGGCAATCAGCCCCAGCATTTT.

This rearrangement joins TRBV5-1 to TRBJ2-1, with TRBD2 identical over 8 bases. The CDR3 consists of 16 residues. V dropped 4 bases and J dropped 6; count of bases not matched to a gene: 12. Germline V gene data show CDR1 as SGHRS and CDR2 as YFSETQ. As DNA, the CDR3 is TGCGCCAGCAGCCTATGGAGGGCGGGAGGACTCAATGAGCAGTTCTTC. It yields the protein CASSLWRAGGLNEQFF.

The V call is TRBV19, the J call TRBJ2-5, with 15 bases matching TRBD2. V lost 2 bases, J lost 1 base, and 11 bases stayed unmatched. The CDR3 length is 20 residues. Germline-derived CDR1 and CDR2 are LNHDA and SQIVND (reference sequence). CDR3 coding DNA: TGTGCCAGTAGTATATCCCTCGCCGGGACTAGCGGGAGGCTCCAAGAGACCCAGTACTTC. This translates into CASSISLAGTSGRLQETQYF.

Points on this clone: Distinct nucleotide sequences in the sample also encode this CDR3. V gene TRBV19 combines with J gene TRBJ2-5; TRBD2 is a possible D gene (6 bases). Germline loops: CDR1 LNHDA, CDR2 SQIVND (reference sequence). V was cut by 6 bases and J by 4 bases, with 9 bases left in between. The CDR3 spans 12 residues. CDR3 protein: CASRQGGETQYF. The CDR3 DNA sequence: TGTGCCAGTAGGCAGGGAGGAGAGACCCAGTACTTC.

V is TRBV7-2 and J is TRBJ1-5; a possible D gene is TRBD1 (5 bases). Trimming stripped 0 bases from V and 3 bases from J, with 6 bases between. This CDR3 contains 14 residues. CDR1 is SGHTA and CDR2 is FQGNSA in the germline V gene. CDR3 loop: CASSLATVNQPQHF. The CDR3, as DNA: TGTGCCAGCAGCTTAGCGACAGTCAATCAGCCCCAGCATTTT.

This clone was counted once. The rearrangement links TRBV27 to TRBJ1-5, with 10 bases that match TRBD1. V was clipped by 2 bases and J by 4 bases; unmatched bases: 2. Germline V CDR1 and CDR2: MNHEY, SMNVEV (reference sequence). This CDR3 comprises 15 residues. This CDR3 is CASSLRDRGNQPQHF. CDR3 sequence (DNA): TGTGCCAGCAGTTTACGGGACAGGGGTAATCAGCCCCAGCATTTT.

V and J are TRBV7-2 and TRBJ1-5, with D unresolved. CDR1 and CDR2 (germline): SGHTA, FQGNSA. The CDR3 sequence is 13 residues long. Trimming pared 5 bases from V and 5 bases from J, leaving 10 bases between. The CDR3 loop is CASSASEYQPQHF. CDR3 nucleotide sequence: TGTGCCAGCAGCGCGAGCGAGTATCAGCCCCAGCATTTT.

The rearrangement links TRBV6-5 to TRBJ1-1, with a weak D call TRBD1 (6 bases). V was shortened by 4 bases and J by 4 bases, with 13 bases between the two germline ends. Germline V CDR1 and CDR2: MNHEY, SVGAGI. The CDR3 sequence is 14 residues long. CDR3: CASSLTDRSTEAFF. The CDR3 DNA follows: TGTGCCAGCAGTTTAACGGACAGAAGCACTGAAGCTTTCTTT.

The chain couples TRBV5-5 to TRBJ1-5; D possibly corresponds to TRBD1 (6 bases). Per the germline V gene, CDR1 is SGHKS and CDR2 is YYEKEE (reference sequence). This CDR3 has 16 residues. V dropped 3 bases and J dropped 1 base, with 14 bases sitting between them. CDR3 DNA sequence: TGTGCCAGCAGCTCCCTCCAGGGGACGAGCAATCAGCCCCAGCATTTT. This sequence encodes CASSSLQGTSNQPQHF.

The chain links TRBV2 to TRBJ2-7; D perhaps matches TRBD2 (6 bases). Trimming shortened V by 2 bases and J by 2 bases, and 10 bases separated the two germline ends. CDR1 SNHLY and CDR2 FYNNEI come from the germline V gene. This CDR3 contains 14 residues. In nucleotides, the CDR3 is TGTGCCAGCAGTGAATCTAGCGCAGCCTACGAGCAGTACTTC. Translation gives CASSESSAAYEQYF.

A note on this clone: Other DNA sequences in this sample translate to the same CDR3. This chain uses TRBV6-5 with TRBJ1-2; 8 bases agree with TRBD1. Germline V gene data show CDR1 as MNHEY and CDR2 as SVGAGI. V was pared by 5 bases and J by 4 bases, with 3 bases of the junction left unmatched. The CDR3 length is 13 residues. CDR3 sequence: CASSIGQGYGYTF. The CDR3 region has the DNA TGTGCCAGCAGTATTGGACAGGGCTATGGCTACACCTTC.

The chain recombines TRBV7-2 with TRBJ1-2, with D maybe TRBD1 (6 bases). Germline lookup yields CDR1 SGHTA and CDR2 FQGNSA. The CDR3 runs 12 residues. V was clipped by 5 bases and J by 12 bases, with 16 bases between them. The DNA of the CDR3 is TGTGCCAGCAGCGTAGGACAGTATATGAACACCTTC. Amino acid sequence: CASSVGQYMNTF. The full variable domain, with the rest looked up from reference TRBV7-2 and TRBJ1-2, is GAGVSQSPSNKVTEKGKDVELRCDPISGHTALYWYRQSLGQGLEFLIYFQGNSAPDKSGLPSDRFSAERTGGSVSTLTIQRTQQEDSAVYLCASSVGQYMNTFGSGTRLTVV.

The chain combines TRBV2 with TRBJ1-1; perhaps TRBD1 as D (6 bases). The CDR3 contains 15 residues. Germline values: CDR1 SNHLY, CDR2 FYNNEI. Trimming took 3 bases from V and 4 from J, leaving 15 bases between them. The chain's CDR3 is CASSEGQGMFTEAFF. For the CDR3, the DNA is TGTGCCAGCAGTGAGGGTCAGGGGATGTTCACTGAAGCTTTCTTT.

The chain employs TRBV7-3 and TRBJ2-1; 8 bases map to TRBD2. CDR3 length: 15 amino acids. Per germline, CDR1 SGHTA and CDR2 FQGTGA. Trimming took 3 bases from V and 6 from J; bases not matched to a gene: 7. The CDR3 protein is CASSLGIAGPNEQFF. Written as DNA, the CDR3 is TGTGCCAGCAGCTTGGGAATAGCGGGGCCCAATGAGCAGTTCTTC.

V usage is TRBV10-3 and J usage is TRBJ2-2; TRBD2 matches 14 bases. The germline CDR1 and CDR2 sequences are ENHRY and SYGVKD. This CDR3 is 16 amino acids long. V dropped 9 bases and J dropped 3; count of bases not matched to a gene: 6. CDR3 bases: TGTGCCATAGGGACTAGCGGGAGAGGAGACACCGGGGAGCTGTTTTTT. Translating gives CAIGTSGRGDTGELFF.

The rearrangement joins TRBV10-3 to TRBJ2-3; 7 bases match TRBD2. The CDR3 loop spans 13 amino acids. The junction had 5 bases not matched to a gene; V was cut back by 11 bases and J by 0 bases. Germline-derived CDR1 and CDR2 are ENHRY and SYGVKD. CDR3: CALAVTSTDTQYF. The CDR3, as DNA: TGTGCCCTAGCGGTGACTAGCACAGATACGCAGTATTTT.

V gene TRBV7-3 combines with J gene TRBJ2-1, with 12 bases identical to TRBD2. Losses at the gene ends were 6 bases for V and 10 bases for J; bases not matched to a gene: 10. CDR3 length: 15 residues. Germline-derived CDR1 and CDR2 are SGHTA and FQGTGA. The CDR3: CASRSSGRAIEEQFF. In DNA, the CDR3 is TGTGCCAGCAGGTCTAGCGGGAGGGCCATAGAGGAGCAGTTCTTC. The complete variable domain, with remaining parts taken from reference TRBV7-3 and TRBJ2-1, reads GAGVSQTPSNKVTEKGKYVELRCDPISGHTALYWYRQSLGQGPEFLIYFQGTGAADDSGLPNDRFFAVRPEGSVSTLKIQRTERGDSAVYLCASRSSGRAIEEQFFGPGTRLTVL.